The entry that follows covers one T cell receptor (beta chain) sequence. The data were taken from a study of blood T cell repertoires in COVID-19. Assay used: immunoSEQ multiplex PCR; TCRdb lists only in-frame clones, some missing. The table has approximately 330,000 clones, about nine tenths seen once. The sequenced sample consisted of PBMCs or T cells enriched from blood (not recorded which). The TCR sequence derives from a woman between 25 and 40 years old who had recovered from COVID-19.

The CDR3, as DNA: TGTGCCAGCAGTAGGACTTCTACGGGGGACACTGAAGCTTTCTTT. Its protein product is CASSRTSTGDTEAFF. This chain uses TRBV6-5 with TRBJ1-1, with TRBD1 as a possible D gene (5 bases). From germline, CDR1 is MNHEY and CDR2 SVGAGI. The CDR3 spans 15 residues. V gave up 5 bases and J gave up 3 bases, with 16 bases separating them.